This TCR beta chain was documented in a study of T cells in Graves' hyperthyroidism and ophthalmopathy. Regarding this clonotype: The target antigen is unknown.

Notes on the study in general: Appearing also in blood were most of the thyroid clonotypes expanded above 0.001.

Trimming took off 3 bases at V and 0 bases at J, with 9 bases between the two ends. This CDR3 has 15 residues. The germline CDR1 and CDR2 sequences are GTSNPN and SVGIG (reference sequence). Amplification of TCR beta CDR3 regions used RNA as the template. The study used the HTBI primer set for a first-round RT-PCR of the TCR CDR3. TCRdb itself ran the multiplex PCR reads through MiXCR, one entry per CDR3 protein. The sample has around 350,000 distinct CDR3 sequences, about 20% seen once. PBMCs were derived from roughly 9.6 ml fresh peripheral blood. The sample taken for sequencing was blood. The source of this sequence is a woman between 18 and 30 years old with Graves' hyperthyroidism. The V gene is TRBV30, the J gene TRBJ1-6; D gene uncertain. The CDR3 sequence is CAWRTVSSYNSPLHF. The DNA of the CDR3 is TGTGCCTGGAGAACAGTGAGCTCCTATAATTCACCCCTCCACTTT.